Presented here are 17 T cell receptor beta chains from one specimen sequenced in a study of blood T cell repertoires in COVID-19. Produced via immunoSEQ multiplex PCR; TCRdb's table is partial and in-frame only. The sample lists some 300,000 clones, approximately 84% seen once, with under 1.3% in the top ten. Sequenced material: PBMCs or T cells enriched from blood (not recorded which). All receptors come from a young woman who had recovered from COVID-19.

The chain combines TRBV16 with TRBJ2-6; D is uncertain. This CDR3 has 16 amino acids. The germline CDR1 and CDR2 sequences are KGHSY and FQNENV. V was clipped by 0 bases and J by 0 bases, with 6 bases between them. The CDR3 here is CASSQSALSGANVLTF. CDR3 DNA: TGTGCCAGCAGCCAATCGGCTCTCTCTGGGGCCAACGTCCTGACTTTC.

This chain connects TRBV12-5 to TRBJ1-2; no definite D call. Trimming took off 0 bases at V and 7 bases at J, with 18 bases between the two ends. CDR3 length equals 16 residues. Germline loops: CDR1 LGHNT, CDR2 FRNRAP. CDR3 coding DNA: TGTGCTAGTGGTTTGGTACGTGAAGGGAGGCCCTCTGGCTACACCTTC. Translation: CASGLVREGRPSGYTF.

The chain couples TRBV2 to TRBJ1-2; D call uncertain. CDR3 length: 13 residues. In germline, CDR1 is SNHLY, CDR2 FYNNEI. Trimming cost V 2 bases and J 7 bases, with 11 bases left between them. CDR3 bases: TGTGCCAGCAGTGAATTCCAGTCTCGTGGCTACACCTTC. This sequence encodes CASSEFQSRGYTF.

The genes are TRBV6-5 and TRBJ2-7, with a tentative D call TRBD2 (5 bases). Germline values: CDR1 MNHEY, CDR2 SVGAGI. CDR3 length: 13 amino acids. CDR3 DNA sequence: TGTGCTTCCGCGAGGGCCGGAGGTTACGAGCAGTACTTC. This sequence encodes CASARAGGYEQYF.

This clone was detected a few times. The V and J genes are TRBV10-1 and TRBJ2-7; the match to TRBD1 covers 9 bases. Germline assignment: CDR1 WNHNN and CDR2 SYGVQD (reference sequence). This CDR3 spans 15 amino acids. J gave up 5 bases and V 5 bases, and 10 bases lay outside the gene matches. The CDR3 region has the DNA TGCGCCAGCAGTCAGGGGGGGACAGGGAAGAACGAGCAGTACTTC. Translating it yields CASSQGGTGKNEQYF.

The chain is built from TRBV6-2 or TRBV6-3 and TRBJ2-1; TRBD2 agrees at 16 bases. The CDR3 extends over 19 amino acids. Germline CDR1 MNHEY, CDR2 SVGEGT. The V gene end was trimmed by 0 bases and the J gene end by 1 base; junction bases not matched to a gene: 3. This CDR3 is CASSYSGLAGGQSYNEQFF. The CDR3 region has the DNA TGTGCCAGCAGTTACTCGGGACTAGCGGGGGGGCAATCCTACAATGAGCAGTTCTTC.

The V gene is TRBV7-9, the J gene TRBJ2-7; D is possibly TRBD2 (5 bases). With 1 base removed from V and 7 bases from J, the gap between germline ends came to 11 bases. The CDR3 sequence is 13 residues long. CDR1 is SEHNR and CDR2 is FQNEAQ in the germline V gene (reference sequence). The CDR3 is CASSLGSGNEQYF. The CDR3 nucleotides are TGTGCCAGCAGCTTAGGGTCGGGGAATGAGCAGTACTTC.

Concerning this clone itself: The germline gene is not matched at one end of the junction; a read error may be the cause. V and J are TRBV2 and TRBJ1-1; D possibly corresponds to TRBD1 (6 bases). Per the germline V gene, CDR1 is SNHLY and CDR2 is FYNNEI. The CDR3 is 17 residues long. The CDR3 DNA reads TGTGCCAGCAGAGAAGGTTGGGGGCTCAGGATGAACACTGAAGCTTTCTTT. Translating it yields CASREGWGLRMNTEAFF.

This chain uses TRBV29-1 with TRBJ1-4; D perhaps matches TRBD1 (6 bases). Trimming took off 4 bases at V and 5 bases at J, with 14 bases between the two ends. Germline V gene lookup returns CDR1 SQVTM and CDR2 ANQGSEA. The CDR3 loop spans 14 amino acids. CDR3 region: CSVGYGQGNEKLFF. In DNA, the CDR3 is TGCAGCGTTGGTTACGGGCAGGGGAATGAAAAACTGTTTTTT.

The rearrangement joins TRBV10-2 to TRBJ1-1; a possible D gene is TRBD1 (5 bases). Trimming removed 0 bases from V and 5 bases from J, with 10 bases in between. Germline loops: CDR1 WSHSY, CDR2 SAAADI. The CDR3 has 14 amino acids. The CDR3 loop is CASSESRGRTEAFF. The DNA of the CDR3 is TGCGCCAGCAGTGAGTCAAGGGGAAGGACTGAAGCTTTCTTT.

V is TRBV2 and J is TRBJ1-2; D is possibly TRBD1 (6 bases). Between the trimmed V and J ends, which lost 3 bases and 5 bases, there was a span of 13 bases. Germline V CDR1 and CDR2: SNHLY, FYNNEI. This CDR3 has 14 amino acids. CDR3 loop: CASSDLAGTYGYTF. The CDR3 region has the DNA TGTGCCAGCAGTGATCTGGCAGGGACATATGGCTACACCTTC.

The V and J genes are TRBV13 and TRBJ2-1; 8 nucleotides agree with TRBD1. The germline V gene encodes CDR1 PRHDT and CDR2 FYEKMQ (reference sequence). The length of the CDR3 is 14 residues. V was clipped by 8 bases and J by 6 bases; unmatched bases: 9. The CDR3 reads CASGNGQGSNEQFF. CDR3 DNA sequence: TGTGCCAGCGGAAACGGACAGGGTTCCAATGAGCAGTTCTTC.

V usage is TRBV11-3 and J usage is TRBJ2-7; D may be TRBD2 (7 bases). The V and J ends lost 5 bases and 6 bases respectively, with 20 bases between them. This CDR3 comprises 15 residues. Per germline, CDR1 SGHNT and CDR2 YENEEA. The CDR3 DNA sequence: TGTGCCAGCAGCCCGAGGGGGGGGCGCGGCGGCGAGCAGTACTTC. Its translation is CASSPRGGRGGEQYF.

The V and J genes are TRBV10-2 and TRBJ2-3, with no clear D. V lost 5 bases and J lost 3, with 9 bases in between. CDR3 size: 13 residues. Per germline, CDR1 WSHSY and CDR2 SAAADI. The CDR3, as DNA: TGCGCCAGCAGTCGGCAGACTACAGATACGCAGTATTTT. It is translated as CASSRQTTDTQYF.

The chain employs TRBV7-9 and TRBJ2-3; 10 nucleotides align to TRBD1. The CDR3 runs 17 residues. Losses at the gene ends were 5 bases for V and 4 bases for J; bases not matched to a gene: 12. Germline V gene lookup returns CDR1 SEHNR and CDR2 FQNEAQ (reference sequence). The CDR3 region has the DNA TGTGCCAGCAGCGCCCTCACAGGACAGGGGGAACCAGATACGCAGTATTTT. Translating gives CASSALTGQGEPDTQYF.

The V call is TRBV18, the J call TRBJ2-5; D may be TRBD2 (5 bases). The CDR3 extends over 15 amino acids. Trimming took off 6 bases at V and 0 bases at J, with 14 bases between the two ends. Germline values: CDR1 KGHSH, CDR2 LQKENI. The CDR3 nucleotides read TGTGCCAGCTCGCCGTCAAGCGGAAACCAAGAGACCCAGTACTTC. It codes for CASSPSSGNQETQYF.

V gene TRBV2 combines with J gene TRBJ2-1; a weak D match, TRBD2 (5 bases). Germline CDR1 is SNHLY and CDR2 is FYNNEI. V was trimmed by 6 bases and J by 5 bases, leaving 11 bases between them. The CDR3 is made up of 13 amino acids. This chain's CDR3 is CASSPGGDNEQFF. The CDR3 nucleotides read TGTGCCAGCAGCCCCGGAGGAGACAATGAGCAGTTCTTC. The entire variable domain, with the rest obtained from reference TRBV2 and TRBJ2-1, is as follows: EPEVTQTPSHQVTQMGQEVILRCVPISNHLYFYWYRQILGQKVEFLVSFYNNEISEKSEIFDDQFSVERPDGSNFTLKIRSTKLEDSAMYFCASSPGGDNEQFFGPGTRLTVL.